The 12 T cell receptor beta chains below come from one sample, sequenced in a study of PD-1 blockade in classical Hodgkin lymphoma. This sample's time point: newly diagnosed, previously untreated cHL patient sample. Magnetic negative selection purified CD4+ T cells from thawed PBMCs. Libraries were prepared by immunoSEQ multiplex PCR; TCRdb keeps only in-frame clonotypes and omits some of them. The table shows 15,000 or so clones, with roughly 90% occurring only once. The sequenced sample was CD4+ T cells from blood. These receptors came from a human donor with classical Hodgkin lymphoma.

This clone was detected a few times. V is TRBV4-1 and J is TRBJ2-7, with D uncertain. CDR1 and CDR2 from the germline V gene are MGHRA and YSYEKL. There are 16 residues in the CDR3. Trimming removed 3 bases from V and 0 bases from J, with 15 bases in between. The CDR3 coding sequence is TGCGCCAGCAGCCACACCTTCTCCAAGTCCTCCTACGAGCAGTACTTC. The encoded protein is CASSHTFSKSSYEQYF.

This chain connects TRBV6-4 to TRBJ1-1; TRBD1 might be the D (5 bases). The CDR3 extends over 13 amino acids. Germline V gene data show CDR1 as MRHNA and CDR2 as SNTAGT. The ends were cut back, 4 bases at V and 5 bases at J, with 11 bases in the middle. The CDR3, as DNA: TGTGCCAGCAGTGGGGGGGTAGGGACTGAAGCTTTCTTT. This translates into CASSGGVGTEAFF.

V is TRBV9 and J is TRBJ2-1, with 10 bases lining up with TRBD2. Germline V lookup: CDR1 SGDLS, CDR2 YYNGEE. Trimming at V came to 0 bases and at J to 7 bases, leaving 4 bases not matched to a gene. CDR3 length equals 15 residues. As DNA, the CDR3 is TGTGCCAGCAGCGTAGTAGCGGGAGGAAATAATGAGCAGTTCTTC. Amino acids: CASSVVAGGNNEQFF.

The chain is built from TRBV30 and TRBJ2-7; TRBD2 agrees at 8 bases. CDR1 is GTSNPN, CDR2 SVGIG, per germline (reference sequence). CDR3 size: 15 residues. Trimming cost V 4 bases and J 4 bases; bases outside gene matches: 12. CDR3 in DNA: TGTGCCTGGAAAAAGCAAGGCGGGAGGAGGTACGAGCAGTACTTC. It translates to CAWKKQGGRRYEQYF.

The J gene is TRBJ1-2, the V gene TRBV30; no clear D gene. CDR1 and CDR2 from the germline V gene are GTSNPN and SVGIG (reference sequence). This CDR3 region has 11 residues. V lost 2 bases, J lost 8 bases, and 9 bases lay in between. CDR3 in amino acids: CAWSPLRGYTF. CDR3 nucleotide sequence: TGTGCCTGGAGTCCGCTGAGAGGCTACACCTTC.

The J gene is TRBJ2-7, the V gene TRBV9; TRBD2 agrees at 9 bases. The CDR3 covers 15 residues. V was clipped by 0 bases and J by 4 bases; unmatched bases: 5. Germline assignment: CDR1 SGDLS and CDR2 YYNGEE. The CDR3 coding sequence is TGTGCCAGCAGCGTAGCCTGGACTAGCGATTACGAGCAGTACTTC. The encoded protein is CASSVAWTSDYEQYF.

The J gene is TRBJ2-1, the V gene TRBV20-1, with D possibly being TRBD2 (5 bases). V was pared by 2 bases and J by 7 bases, with 6 bases between. The germline V gene has CDR1 DFQATT and CDR2 SNEGSKA (reference sequence). The CDR3 is 11 residues long. The CDR3 coding sequence is TGCAGTGCTAGACGGGGTAATGAGCAGTTCTTC. Amino acids: CSARRGNEQFF.

This chain uses TRBV30 with TRBJ2-6; D uncertain. The V and J ends lost 5 bases and 2 bases respectively, with 4 bases between them. Germline CDR1 reads GTSNPN; CDR2 reads SVGIG (reference sequence). This CDR3 contains 12 residues. CDR3: CAWDPGANVLTF. Here the CDR3 DNA reads TGTGCCTGGGATCCTGGGGCCAACGTCCTGACTTTC.

The chain is built from TRBV28 and TRBJ1-5; D not resolved. The CDR3 totals 14 residues. The V gene's germline CDR1 is MDHEN and CDR2 SYDVKM. The V and J ends lost 6 bases and 1 base respectively, with 10 bases between them. CDR3 sequence: CASSLRASNQPQHF. CDR3 coding DNA: TGTGCCAGCAGCTTAAGGGCGAGCAATCAGCCCCAGCATTTT.

This chain links TRBV9 with TRBJ2-7; 7 bases line up with TRBD2. The CDR3 extends over 14 amino acids. V shed 6 bases and J 1 base; nucleotides not matched to a gene: 7. In germline, CDR1 is SGDLS, CDR2 YYNGEE. CDR3 in DNA: TGTGCCAGCAAGCGGGACCTCCTATCCTACGAGCAGTACTTC. Translation gives CASKRDLLSYEQYF.

The rearrangement links TRBV5-8 to TRBJ2-1, with 7 bases that match TRBD2. CDR1 and CDR2 from the germline V gene are SGHTS and YDEGEE. The CDR3 has 13 residues. Trimming cost V 1 base and J 10 bases; bases outside gene matches: 5. CDR3 coding DNA: TGTGCCAGCAGCTTGCGGCTAGCGGAGGAGCAGTTCTTC. Translated, it gives CASSLRLAEEQFF.

This clone showed up just a few times. The chain links TRBV28 to TRBJ1-3; D is unresolved. The germline V gene encodes CDR1 MDHEN and CDR2 SYDVKM. Trimming removed 8 bases from V and 7 bases from J, with 12 bases in between. CDR3 length: 12 residues. This CDR3 is CASRSTWNTIYF. The CDR3 nucleotides are TGTGCCAGCCGTTCAACCTGGAACACCATATATTTT.